The sequence of this T cell receptor beta chain was determined in a study of CD8 T cells in ankylosing spondylitis. The study, taken as a whole, reports: Blood from ankylosing spondylitis patients appeared to carry a characteristic roughly 8-variant TCR beta motif.

This CDR3 region has 17 residues. CDR1 and CDR2 (germline): SNHLY, FYNNEI. The ends lost 1 base at V and 4 bases at J; junction bases unmatched: 5. Each CDR3 protein gets one entry after TCRdb re-called the 5' RACE reads with MiXCR. The sample holds more than 300,000 distinct CDR3 sequences, 11% seen once. On this clonotype: Antigen unknown.

The sample taken for sequencing was blood, either unsorted or a sorted T cell fraction (not recorded which). The chain recombines TRBV2 with TRBJ2-6, with 9 bases matching TRBD2. This TCR was recovered from a female donor with ankylosing spondylitis or in good health (not recorded which). The CDR3 sequence: CASSEVAGEAGANVLTF. The CDR3 bases are TGTGCCAGCAGTGAAGTAGCGGGAGAAGCCGGGGCCAACGTCCTGACTTTC.